The T cell receptor (beta chain) under discussion was sequenced for a study of OX40 agonist ivuxolimab in advanced cancers. Study background: Patients enrolled in dose escalation were diagnosed with hepatocellular carcinoma, melanoma, renal cell or head and neck cancer.

Autoimmune disease history or systemic immunosuppression barred patients. The CDR3 is made up of 13 amino acids. Germline trimming cut 7 bases from V and 6 bases from J; bases unmatched to any gene: 8. Germline CDR1 reads SQVTM; CDR2 reads ANQGSEA. Clones were sequenced by immunoSEQ multiplex PCR, and TCRdb holds only the in-frame ones, with some missing. The sample shows about 59,000 clones, less than 90% of them seen only once. The chain joins TRBV29-1 to TRBJ2-3, with TRBD2 identical over 9 bases. The specimen comprised CD4+ or CD8+ T cells sorted from blood, sampled in a trial of the OX40 agonist ivuxolimab. The receptor's source is an adult with an advanced solid tumor such as melanoma, head and neck, liver or kidney cancer. The CDR3 loop reads CSGLGGRVDTQYF. The CDR3 bases are TGCAGCGGGTTAGGCGGGAGGGTTGATACGCAGTATTTT.